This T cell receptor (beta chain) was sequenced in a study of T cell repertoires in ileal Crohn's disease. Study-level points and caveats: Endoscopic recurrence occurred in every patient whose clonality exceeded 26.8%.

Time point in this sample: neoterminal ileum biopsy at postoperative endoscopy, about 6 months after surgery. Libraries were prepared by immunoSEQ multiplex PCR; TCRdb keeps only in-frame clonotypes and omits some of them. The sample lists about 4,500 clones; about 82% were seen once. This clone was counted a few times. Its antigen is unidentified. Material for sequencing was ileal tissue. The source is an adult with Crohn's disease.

CDR3 bases: TGTGCCAGCAGCTTCTCCCGGACTATCACTAGAGGCACCGGGGAGCTGTTTTTT. It translates to CASSFSRTITRGTGELFF. This chain connects TRBV7-3 to TRBJ2-2, with a possible D match to TRBD2 (6 bases). Germline V gene sequence: CDR1 SGHTA, CDR2 FQGTGA. This CDR3 contains 18 residues. V was pared by 3 bases and J by 4 bases, with 21 bases between.